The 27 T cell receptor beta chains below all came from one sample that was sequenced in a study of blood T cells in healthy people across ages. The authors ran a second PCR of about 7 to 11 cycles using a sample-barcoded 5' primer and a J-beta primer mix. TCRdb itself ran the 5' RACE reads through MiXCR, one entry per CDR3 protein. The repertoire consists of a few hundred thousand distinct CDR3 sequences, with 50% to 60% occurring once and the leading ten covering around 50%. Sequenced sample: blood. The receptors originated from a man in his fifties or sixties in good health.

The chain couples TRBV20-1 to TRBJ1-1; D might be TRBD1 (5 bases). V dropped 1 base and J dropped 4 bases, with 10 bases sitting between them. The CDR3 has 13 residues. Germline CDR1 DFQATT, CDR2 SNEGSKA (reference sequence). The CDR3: CSARGGRGTEAFF. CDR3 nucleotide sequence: TGCAGTGCTAGAGGCGGGAGGGGCACTGAAGCTTTCTTT.

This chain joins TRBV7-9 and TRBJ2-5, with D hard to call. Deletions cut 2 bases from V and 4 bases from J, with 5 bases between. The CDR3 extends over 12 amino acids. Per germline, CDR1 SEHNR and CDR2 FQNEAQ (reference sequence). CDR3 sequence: CASSLPRETQYF. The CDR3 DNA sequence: TGTGCCAGCAGCTTACCCCGAGAGACCCAGTACTTC.

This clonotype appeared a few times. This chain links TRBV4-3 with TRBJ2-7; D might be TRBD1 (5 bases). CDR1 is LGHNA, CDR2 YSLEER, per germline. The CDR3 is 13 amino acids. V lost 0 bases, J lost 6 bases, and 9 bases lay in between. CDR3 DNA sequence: TGCGCCAGCAGCCAAGAACCAGGGTCCGAGCAGTACTTC. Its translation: CASSQEPGSEQYF.

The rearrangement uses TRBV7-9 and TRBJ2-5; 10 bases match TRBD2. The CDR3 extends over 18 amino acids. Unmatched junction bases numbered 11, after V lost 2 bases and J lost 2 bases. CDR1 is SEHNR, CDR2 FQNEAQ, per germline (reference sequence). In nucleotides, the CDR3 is TGTGCCAGCAGCTTATCCCAGCGGGGGGGCCCTATACAAGAGACCCAGTACTTC. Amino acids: CASSLSQRGGPIQETQYF.

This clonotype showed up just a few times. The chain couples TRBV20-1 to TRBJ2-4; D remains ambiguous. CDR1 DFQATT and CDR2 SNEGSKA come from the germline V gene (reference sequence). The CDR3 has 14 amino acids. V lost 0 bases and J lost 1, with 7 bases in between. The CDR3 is CSAREERAKNIQYF. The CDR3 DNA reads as TGCAGTGCTAGAGAAGAGAGGGCCAAAAACATTCAGTACTTC.

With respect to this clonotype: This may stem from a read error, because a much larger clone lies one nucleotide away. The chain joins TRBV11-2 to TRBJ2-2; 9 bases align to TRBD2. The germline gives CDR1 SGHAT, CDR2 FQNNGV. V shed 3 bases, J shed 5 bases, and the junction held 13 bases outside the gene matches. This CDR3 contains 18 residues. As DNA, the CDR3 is TGTGCCAGCAGCTTGCGGGGTAGCGGGGGAGCTATTACCGGGGAGCTGTTTTTT. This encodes CASSLRGSGGAITGELFF.

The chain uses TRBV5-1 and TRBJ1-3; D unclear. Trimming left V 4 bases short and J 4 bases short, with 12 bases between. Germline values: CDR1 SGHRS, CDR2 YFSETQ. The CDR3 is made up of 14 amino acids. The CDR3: CASSGGRWGNTIYF. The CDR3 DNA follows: TGCGCCAGCAGCGGTGGACGGTGGGGAAACACCATATATTTT.

The CDR3 DNA follows: TGTGCCAGCAGTTACTCCAAAAACATTCAGTACTTC. The encoded protein is CASSYSKNIQYF. The chain is built from TRBV6-2 or TRBV6-3 and TRBJ2-4; D is uncertain. The V and J ends lost 0 bases and 3 bases respectively, with 0 bases between them. This CDR3 has 12 amino acids. The germline CDR1 and CDR2 sequences are MNHEY and SVGEGT.

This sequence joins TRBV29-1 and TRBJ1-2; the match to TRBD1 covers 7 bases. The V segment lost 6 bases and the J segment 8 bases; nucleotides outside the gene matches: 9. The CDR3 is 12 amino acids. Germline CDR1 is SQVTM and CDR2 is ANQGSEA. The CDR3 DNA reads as TGCAGCGTCCAGGACAGGAGGCGGGGCTACACCTTC. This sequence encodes CSVQDRRRGYTF.

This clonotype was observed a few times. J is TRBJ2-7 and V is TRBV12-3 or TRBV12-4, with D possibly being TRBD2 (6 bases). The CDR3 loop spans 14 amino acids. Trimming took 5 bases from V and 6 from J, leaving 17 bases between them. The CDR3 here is CASSGGTTAIEQYF. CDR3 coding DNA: TGTGCCAGCAGTGGGGGGACCACCGCGATCGAGCAGTACTTC.

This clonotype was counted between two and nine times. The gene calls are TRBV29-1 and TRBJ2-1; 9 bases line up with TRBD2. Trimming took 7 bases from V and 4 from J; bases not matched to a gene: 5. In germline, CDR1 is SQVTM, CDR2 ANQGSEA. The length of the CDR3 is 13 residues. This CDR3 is CSAGTSTYNEQFF. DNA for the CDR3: TGCAGCGCCGGGACTAGCACTTACAATGAGCAGTTCTTC.

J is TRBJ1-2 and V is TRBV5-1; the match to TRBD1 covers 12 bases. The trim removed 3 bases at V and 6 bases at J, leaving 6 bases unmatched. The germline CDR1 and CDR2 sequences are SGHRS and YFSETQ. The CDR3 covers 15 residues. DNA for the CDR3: TGCGCCAGCAGCTGGGGGACAGGGGGCAGCAATGGCTACACCTTC. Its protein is CASSWGTGGSNGYTF.

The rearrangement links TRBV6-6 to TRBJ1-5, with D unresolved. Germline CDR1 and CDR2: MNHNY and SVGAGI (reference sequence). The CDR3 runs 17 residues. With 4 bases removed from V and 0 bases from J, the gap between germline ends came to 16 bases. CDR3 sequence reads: CASSFTPDGYSNQPQHF. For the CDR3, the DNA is TGTGCCAGCAGTTTCACCCCGGACGGATATAGCAATCAGCCCCAGCATTTT.

This CDR3 reads CSAIPGLAGDFDEQYF. The CDR3 bases are TGCAGTGCTATACCCGGACTAGCGGGAGATTTCGACGAGCAGTACTTC. This chain connects TRBV20-1 to TRBJ2-7; 13 bases match TRBD2. In germline, CDR1 is DFQATT, CDR2 SNEGSKA (reference sequence). CDR3 length: 16 amino acids. J gave up 5 bases and V 4 bases, and 11 bases lay outside the gene matches.

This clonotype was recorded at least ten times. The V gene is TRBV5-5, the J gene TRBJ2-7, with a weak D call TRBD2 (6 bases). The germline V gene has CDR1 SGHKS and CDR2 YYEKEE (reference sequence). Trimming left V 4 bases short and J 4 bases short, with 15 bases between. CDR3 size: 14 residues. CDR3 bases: TGTGCCAGCAGCATACCGGGACTCCTATACGAGCAGTACTTC. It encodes CASSIPGLLYEQYF.

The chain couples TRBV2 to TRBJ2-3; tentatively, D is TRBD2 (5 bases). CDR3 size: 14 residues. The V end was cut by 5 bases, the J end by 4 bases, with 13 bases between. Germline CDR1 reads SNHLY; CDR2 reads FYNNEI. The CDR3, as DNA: TGTGCCAGCAGTCTTCTAGGCGGGTCAGATACGCAGTATTTT. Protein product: CASSLLGGSDTQYF. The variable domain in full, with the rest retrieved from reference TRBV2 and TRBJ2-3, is EPEVTQTPSHQVTQMGQEVILRCVPISNHLYFYWYRQILGQKVEFLVSFYNNEISEKSEIFDDQFSVERPDGSNFTLKIRSTKLEDSAMYFCASSLLGGSDTQYFGPGTRLTVL.

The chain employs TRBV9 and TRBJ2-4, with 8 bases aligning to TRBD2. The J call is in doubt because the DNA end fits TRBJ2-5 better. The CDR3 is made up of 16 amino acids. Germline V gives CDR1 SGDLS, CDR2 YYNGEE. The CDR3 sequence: CASSVAGGSVAETQYF. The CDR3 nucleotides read TGTGCCAGCAGCGTAGCGGGGGGGTCGGTCGCAGAGACCCAGTACTTC.

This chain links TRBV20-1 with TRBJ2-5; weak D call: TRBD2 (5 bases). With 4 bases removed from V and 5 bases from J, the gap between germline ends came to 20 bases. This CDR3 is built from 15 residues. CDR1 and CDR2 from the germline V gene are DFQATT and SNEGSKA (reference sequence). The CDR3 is CSATPVMGTRETQYF. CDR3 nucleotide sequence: TGCAGTGCTACACCCGTGATGGGTACTAGGGAGACCCAGTACTTC.

The CDR3 region has the DNA TGCAGCGTTGTCGGACCCCAGGGGACTGAAGCTTTCTTT. Its translation is CSVVGPQGTEAFF. The chain recombines TRBV29-1 with TRBJ1-1; a weak D match, TRBD1 (6 bases). Germline V gene sequence: CDR1 SQVTM, CDR2 ANQGSEA. Trimming removed 4 bases from V and 5 bases from J, with 14 bases in between. This CDR3 contains 13 residues.

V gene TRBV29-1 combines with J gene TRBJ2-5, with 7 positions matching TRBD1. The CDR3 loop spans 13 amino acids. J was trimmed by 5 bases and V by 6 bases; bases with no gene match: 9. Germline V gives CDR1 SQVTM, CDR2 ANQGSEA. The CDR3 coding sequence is TGCAGCGTAACAGGGGTGAGGAATGAGACCCAGTACTTC. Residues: CSVTGVRNETQYF.

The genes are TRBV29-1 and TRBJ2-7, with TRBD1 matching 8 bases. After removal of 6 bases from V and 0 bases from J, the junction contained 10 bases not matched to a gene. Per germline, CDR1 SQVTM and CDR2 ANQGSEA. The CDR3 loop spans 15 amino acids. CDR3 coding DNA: TGCAGCGTCAATCGACAGGGGCAGAGCTCCTACGAGCAGTACTTC. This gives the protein CSVNRQGQSSYEQYF.

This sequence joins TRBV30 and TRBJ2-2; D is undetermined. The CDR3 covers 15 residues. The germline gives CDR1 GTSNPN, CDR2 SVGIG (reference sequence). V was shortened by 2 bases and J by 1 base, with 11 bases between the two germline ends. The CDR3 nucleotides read TGTGCCTGGAGTCTCCGGGTTCGGAACACCGGGGAGCTGTTTTTT. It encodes CAWSLRVRNTGELFF. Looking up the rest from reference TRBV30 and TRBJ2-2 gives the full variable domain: SQTIHQWPATLVQPVGSPLSLECTVEGTSNPNLYWYRQAAGRGLQLLFYSVGIGQISSEVPQNLSASRPQDRQFILSSKKLLLSDSGFYLCAWSLRVRNTGELFFGEGSRLTVL.

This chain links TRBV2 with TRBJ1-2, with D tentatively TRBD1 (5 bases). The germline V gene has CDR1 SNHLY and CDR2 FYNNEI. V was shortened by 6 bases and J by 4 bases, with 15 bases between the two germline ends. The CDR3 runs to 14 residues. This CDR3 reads CASSLTESSYGYTF. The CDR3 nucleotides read TGTGCCAGCAGCCTGACAGAATCTTCCTATGGCTACACCTTC.

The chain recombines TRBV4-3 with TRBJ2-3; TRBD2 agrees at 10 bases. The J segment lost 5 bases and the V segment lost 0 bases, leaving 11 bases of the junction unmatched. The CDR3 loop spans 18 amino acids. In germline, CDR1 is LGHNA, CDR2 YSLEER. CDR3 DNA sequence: TGCGCCAGCAGCCAAGAGTTCCGACTAGCGGGCGCGCTAGATACGCAGTATTTT. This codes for CASSQEFRLAGALDTQYF.

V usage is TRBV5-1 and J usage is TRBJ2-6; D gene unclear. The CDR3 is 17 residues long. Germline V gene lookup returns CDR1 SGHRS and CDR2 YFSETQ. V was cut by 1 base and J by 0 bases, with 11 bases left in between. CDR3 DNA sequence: TGCGCCAGCAGCTTGCCAGGAACTCACTCTGGGGCCAACGTCCTGACTTTC. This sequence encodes CASSLPGTHSGANVLTF.

CDR3 amino acids: CASREPGQASYEQYF. The CDR3 coding sequence is TGTGCCAGCAGGGAACCGGGACAGGCTTCCTACGAGCAGTACTTC. This chain uses TRBV6-2 or TRBV6-3 with TRBJ2-7, with 8 bases fitting TRBD1. Trimming at V came to 6 bases and at J to 1 base, leaving 8 bases not matched to a gene. CDR3 length: 15 amino acids. Per germline, CDR1 MNHEY and CDR2 SVGEGT.

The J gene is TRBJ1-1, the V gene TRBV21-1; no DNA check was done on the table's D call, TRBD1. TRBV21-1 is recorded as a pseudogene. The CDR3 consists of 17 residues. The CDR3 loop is CASNDAPRRTPNTEAFF. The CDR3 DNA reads TGTGCCAGCAACGACGCACCCCGAAGGACACCGAACACTGAAGCTTTCTTT.